This record concerns one TCR beta chain sequence. Germline values: CDR1 MDHEN, CDR2 SYDVKM. The CDR3 spans 16 residues. Trimming pared 6 bases from V and 6 bases from J, leaving 24 bases between. Per the original data handling: Reference gene primer amplification gave nucleated cell count estimates. Method: immunoSEQ multiplex PCR; TCRdb's copy keeps in-frame clones and lacks some. V and J calls and clone size are those listed in that table; D and trimming were worked out from the DNA. The sample contains approximately 45,000 clones, around 85% of which appear only once. This specimen comes from a study of blood T cell repertoires in COVID-19. Study-level background: Material from acute and convalescent COVID-19 was sourced from the United States, Italy and Spain.

The source of this sequence is a human donor in a cohort sampled during active COVID-19. V and J are TRBV28 and TRBJ2-7; perhaps TRBD2 as D (5 bases). The sample consisted of peripheral blood. The chain's CDR3 is CASRSTTRGALLEQYF. The CDR3 nucleotides read TGTGCCAGCAGGTCCACCACCCGGGGAGCACTCCTCGAGCAGTACTTC. Full variable domain (outside the CDR3, taken from reference TRBV28 and TRBJ2-7): DVKVTQSSRYLVKRTGEKVFLECVQDMDHENMFWYRQDPGLGLRLIYFSYDVKMKEKGDIPEGYSVSREKKERFSLILESASTNQTSMYLCASRSTTRGALLEQYFGPGTRLTVT.